This T cell receptor (beta chain) was identified in a study of T cells after somatic rescue of genetic block. The CDR3 runs 16 residues. V lost 6 bases to trimming and J lost 0 bases; unmatched junction nucleotides: 8. Germline values: CDR1 SNHLY, CDR2 FYNNEI. Only in-frame clones appear in the TCRdb table, and some are missing; sequencing was by immunoSEQ multiplex PCR. The sample includes 110,000 or so clones, 80% to 95% of them seen just once. This receptor was identified in a woman aged 18-30 years. The sequenced material came from peripheral blood mononuclear cells (PBMCs). The chain joins TRBV2 to TRBJ1-3; 7 nucleotides agree with TRBD1. Written as DNA, the CDR3 is TGTGCCAGCAGACGCCCCGGGACAGACTCTGGAAACACCATATATTTT. Its protein product is CASRRPGTDSGNTIYF.